This T cell receptor beta chain was captured by sequencing in a study (TCRdb year 2016). This clonotype showed up many times. No cognate antigen has been identified for it. Base qualities are not provided; no much larger clone lies one nucleotide away. Receptor amplification or capture employed RT-PCR. TCRdb records Illumina MiSeq as the sequencer. The raw public data were reprocessed by TCRdb itself: fastp quality trimming at Q25, MiXCR clonotype calling, in-frame beta chains only. Records with the same CDR3 protein are collapsed into one entry carrying the most frequent genes and DNA. This sample comprises about 680,000 distinct CDR3 sequences, approximately 15% of them detected only once. The ten largest account for roughly 3.9% of the sample. There are 16 amino acids in the CDR3, from cysteine to phenylalanine inclusive. Just the 48-base CDR3 DNA is kept, in frame starting at base 1. As encoded in the germline V gene (reference sequence), CDR1 is MNHNY while CDR2 is SVGAGI. At the junction V is shortened by 4 bases and J by 1 base; bases outside the gene matches: 7.

Material for sequencing was memory CD4+ T cells from blood. The chain is encoded by TRBV6-6 joined to TRBJ2-3; the central 8 bases match TRBD2. The receptor was isolated from a female donor in good health, serving as a healthy control. In nucleotide form, the sequence is TGTGCCAGCAGTTTTCGTTCGGGAGGGGGCACAGATACGCAGTATTTT. The encoded protein is CASSFRSGGGTDTQYF.